Following are 11 T cell receptor beta chains from one sample sequenced in a study of cytomegalovirus exposure and HLA in healthy donors. In the PCR, 60 Vbeta and 13 Jbeta primers were used. Assay used: immunoSEQ multiplex PCR; TCRdb lists only in-frame clones, some missing. This sample has roughly 180,000 clones, with approximately 72% found just once. Sample: PBMCs. The source is a female donor in good health and CMV-seronegative.

The chain joins TRBV6-5 to TRBJ2-7; 14 bases fit TRBD2. CDR1 MNHEY and CDR2 SVGAGI come from the germline V gene. CDR3 length: 15 amino acids. The V and J ends lost 5 bases and 8 bases, in that order; junction bases with no gene match: 8. CDR3 bases: TGTGCCAGCAGTCAAACCGGGACTAGCGGGAGTAAGCAGTACTTC. Translation: CASSQTGTSGSKQYF.

The chain combines TRBV2 with TRBJ1-2; D gene ambiguous. Trimming shortened V by 6 bases and J by 5 bases, and 10 bases separated the two germline ends. This CDR3 contains 12 residues. Looked up from germline, CDR1 is SNHLY and CDR2 is FYNNEI. The CDR3 DNA sequence: TGTGCCAGCAGCCAAGACATATATGGCTACACCTTC. It is translated as CASSQDIYGYTF.

The chain joins TRBV5-1 to TRBJ2-1; TRBD2 aligns across 11 bases. The germline CDR1 and CDR2 sequences are SGHRS and YFSETQ. V lost 8 bases and J lost 2; bases outside the gene matches: 3. CDR3 length: 14 amino acids. In DNA, the CDR3 is TGCGCCAGTTCGACTAGCGGGGCCTACAATGAGCAGTTCTTC. Amino acids: CASSTSGAYNEQFF.

The chain employs TRBV6-5 and TRBJ1-2, with TRBD1 matching over 10 bases. The germline V gene encodes CDR1 MNHEY and CDR2 SVGAGI. The ends lost 2 bases at V and 3 bases at J; junction bases unmatched: 3. This CDR3 has 15 amino acids. The CDR3 DNA follows: TGTGCCAGCAGTTACGGGGACAGGGGCCACTATGGCTACACCTTC. Amino acid sequence: CASSYGDRGHYGYTF.

The chain joins TRBV23-1 to TRBJ2-2; TRBD2 matches at 7 bases. TRBV23-1 is assigned to the ORF class and has an uncertain function. Trimming cost V 1 base and J 4 bases; bases outside gene matches: 6. The CDR3 is made up of 16 amino acids. The CDR3 sequence is CASSQWGGSGTGELFF. As DNA, the CDR3 is TGCGCCAGCAGTCAATGGGGGGGGTCGGGCACCGGGGAGCTGTTTTTT.

The chain carries TRBV19 and TRBJ1-2; weak D call: TRBD1 (6 bases). Trimming took off 3 bases at V and 2 bases at J, with 13 bases between the two ends. CDR3 length: 15 amino acids. Germline CDR1 reads LNHDA; CDR2 reads SQIVND (reference sequence). The CDR3 is CASSIRRDINYGYTF. CDR3 bases: TGTGCCAGTAGTATTAGAAGGGACATCAACTATGGCTACACCTTC.

The chain uses TRBV2 and TRBJ1-3; 7 nucleotides match TRBD1. The junction had 3 bases not matched to a gene; V was cut back by 5 bases and J by 2 bases. Germline V gene sequence: CDR1 SNHLY, CDR2 FYNNEI. This CDR3 comprises 14 residues. In nucleotides, the CDR3 is TGTGCCAGCAGTCCGCAGGGGGCTGGAAACACCATATATTTT. Protein: CASSPQGAGNTIYF. Full variable domain (remainder filled in from reference TRBV2 and TRBJ1-3): EPEVTQTPSHQVTQMGQEVILRCVPISNHLYFYWYRQILGQKVEFLVSFYNNEISEKSEIFDDQFSVERPDGSNFTLKIRSTKLEDSAMYFCASSPQGAGNTIYFGEGSWLTVV.

The chain carries TRBV19 and TRBJ2-1, with 15 positions matching TRBD2. CDR1 is LNHDA and CDR2 is SQIVND in the germline V gene (reference sequence). The CDR3 length is 19 residues. V lost 5 bases to trimming and J lost 0 bases; unmatched junction nucleotides: 8. The CDR3 nucleotides are TGTGCCAGTAGTGTGGGACTAGCGGGGGGCCGTAGCTCCTACAATGAGCAGTTCTTC. It translates to CASSVGLAGGRSSYNEQFF. Filled out from reference TRBV19 and TRBJ2-1, the complete variable domain reads DGGITQSPKYLFRKEGQNVTLSCEQNLNHDAMYWYRQDPGQGLRLIYYSQIVNDFQKGDIAEGYSVSREKKESFPLTVTSAQKNPTAFYLCASSVGLAGGRSSYNEQFFGPGTRLTVL.

In its sample, this clone was seen a few times. The CDR3 loop is CASSQSGRGAHGYTF. CDR3 nucleotides: TGTGCCAGCAGCCAATCGGGGCGCGGGGCTCATGGCTACACCTTC. The chain combines TRBV16 with TRBJ1-2; D perhaps matches TRBD1 (5 bases). CDR1 is KGHSY, CDR2 FQNENV, per germline. This CDR3 spans 15 amino acids. V gave up 0 bases and J gave up 6 bases, with 14 bases separating them.

This clone was recorded only once. The chain uses TRBV29-1 and TRBJ1-3; D perhaps matches TRBD1 (6 bases). The CDR3 has 11 amino acids. V shed 3 bases and J shed 7 bases, with 7 bases lying between them. The germline CDR1 and CDR2 sequences are SQVTM and ANQGSEA. The CDR3 spells CSVEQGNTIYF. CDR3 coding DNA: TGCAGCGTTGAGCAGGGGAACACCATATATTTT. Based on the CDR3 plus reference TRBV29-1 and TRBJ1-3, the full variable domain is SAVISQKPSRDICQRGTSLTIQCQVDSQVTMMFWYRQQPGQSLTLIATANQGSEATYESGFVIDKFPISRPNLTFSTLTVSNMSPEDSSIYLCSVEQGNTIYFGEGSWLTVV.

The chain couples TRBV5-8 to TRBJ2-2; the D gene is possibly TRBD2 (6 bases). Germline lookup yields CDR1 SGHTS and CDR2 YDEGEE. The V end was cut by 4 bases, the J end by 1 base, with 11 bases between. This CDR3 is built from 15 residues. The CDR3 reads CASSVRELNTGELFF. The DNA for the CDR3 is TGTGCCAGCAGCGTCCGGGAGTTGAACACCGGGGAGCTGTTTTTT.